This entry is about one TCR beta chain. The sample originates from a study of siplizumab effects on memory and regulatory T cells. Data came from immunoSEQ multiplex PCR; TCRdb stores just in-frame clones and leaves some out. Among 97,000 or so clones listed, 92% were seen once. V was shortened by 4 bases and J by 2 bases, with 12 bases between the two germline ends. This CDR3 is 14 amino acids long. Per the germline V gene, CDR1 is MDHEN and CDR2 is SYDVKM. This chain connects TRBV28 to TRBJ2-7, with a tentative D call TRBD2 (6 bases). The TCR comes from a human donor in good health. Specimen: CD4+ T cells sorted from blood. The DNA of the CDR3 is TGTGCCAGCAGTTCGTCCTCGGGGGCCTACGAGCAGTACTTC. Amino acid sequence: CASSSSSGAYEQYF. The entire variable domain, with the rest obtained from reference TRBV28 and TRBJ2-7, is as follows: DVKVTQSSRYLVKRTGEKVFLECVQDMDHENMFWYRQDPGLGLRLIYFSYDVKMKEKGDIPEGYSVSREKKERFSLILESASTNQTSMYLCASSSSSGAYEQYFGPGTRLTVT.